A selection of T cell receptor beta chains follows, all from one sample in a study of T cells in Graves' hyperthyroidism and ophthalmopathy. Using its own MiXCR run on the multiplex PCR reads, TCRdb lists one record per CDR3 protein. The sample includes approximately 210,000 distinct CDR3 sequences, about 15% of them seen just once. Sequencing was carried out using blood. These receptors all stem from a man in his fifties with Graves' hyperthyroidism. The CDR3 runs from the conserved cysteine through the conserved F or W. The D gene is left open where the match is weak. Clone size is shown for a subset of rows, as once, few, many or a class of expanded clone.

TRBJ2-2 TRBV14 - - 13 CASSQGLIGELFF TGTGCCAGCAGCCAAGGCCTAATCGGGGAGCTGTTTTTT
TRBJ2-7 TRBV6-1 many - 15 CASSGVGRLIYEQYF TGTGCCAGCAGTGGTGTCGGCAGACTTATTTACGAGCAGTACTTC
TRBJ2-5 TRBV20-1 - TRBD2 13 CSARNGLARTQYF TGCAGTGCTAGGAATGGACTAGCGAGAACCCAGTACTTC
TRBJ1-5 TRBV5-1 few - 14 CASSLGGNNQPQHF TGCGCCAGCAGCTTGGGGGGGAACAATCAGCCCCAGCATTTT
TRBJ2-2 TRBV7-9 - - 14 CASSLDSYTGELFF TGTGCCAGCAGCTTGGATAGTTACACCGGGGAGCTGTTTTTT
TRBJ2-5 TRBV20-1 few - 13 CSARDHRQETQYF TGCAGTGCTAGAGATCACAGACAAGAGACCCAGTACTTC
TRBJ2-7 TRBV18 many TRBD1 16 CASSPRDRLGPYEQYF TGTGCCAGCTCACCTCGGGACAGGCTCGGTCCCTACGAGCAGTACTTC
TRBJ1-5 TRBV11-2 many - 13 CASSLVAHQPQHF TGTGCCAGCAGCTTAGTCGCCCATCAGCCCCAGCATTTT
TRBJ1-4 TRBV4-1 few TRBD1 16 CASSQGYGQGSEKLFF TGCGCCAGCAGCCAAGGCTACGGACAGGGGAGTGAAAAACTGTTTTTT
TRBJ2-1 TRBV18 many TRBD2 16 CASSPASGRSYNEQFF TGTGCCAGCTCACCGGCCAGCGGGAGATCCTACAATGAGCAGTTCTTC
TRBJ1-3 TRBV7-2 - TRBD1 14 CASSGGGSGNTIYF TGTGCCTCCTCAGGGGGAGGATCTGGAAACACCATATATTTT
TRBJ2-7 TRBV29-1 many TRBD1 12 CSASTGTYEQYF TGCAGCGCCTCGACAGGGACCTACGAGCAGTACTTC
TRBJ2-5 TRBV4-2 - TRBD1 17 CASSQGQGAREAETQYF TGTGCCAGCAGCCAGGGACAGGGGGCGCGGGAGGCTGAGACCCAGTACTTC
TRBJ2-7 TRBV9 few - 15 CASSVEGRQANEQYF TGTGCCAGCAGCGTAGAGGGGAGACAGGCCAACGAGCAGTACTTC
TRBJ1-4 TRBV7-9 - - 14 CASSFTQGGEKLFF TGTGCCAGCAGCTTTACTCAGGGAGGTGAAAAACTGTTTTTT
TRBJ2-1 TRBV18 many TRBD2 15 CASSPLAGTYNEQFF TGTGCCAGCTCACCGCTAGCGGGAACATACAATGAGCAGTTCTTC
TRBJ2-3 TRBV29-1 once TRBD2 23 CSVDSSGTSGSWYEEASTDTQYF TGCAGCGTTGACAGTTCCGGGACTAGCGGGAGCTGGTATGAGGAGGCTAGCACAGATACGCAGTATTTT
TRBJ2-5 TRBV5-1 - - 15 CASSLVGVGVETQYF TGCGCCAGCAGCTTGGTCGGTGTTGGAGTAGAGACCCAGTACTTC
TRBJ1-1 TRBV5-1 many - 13 CASSLPGAPEAFF TGCGCCAGCAGCTTACCGGGGGCGCCTGAAGCTTTCTTT
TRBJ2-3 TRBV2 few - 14 CASSAQMITDTQYF TGTGCCAGCAGTGCTCAGATGATTACAGATACGCAGTATTTT
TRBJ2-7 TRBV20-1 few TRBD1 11 CSLDRVSEQYF TGCAGTTTAGACAGGGTGAGCGAGCAGTACTTC
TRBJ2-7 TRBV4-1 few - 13 CASPRAGAYEQYF TGCGCCAGCCCCAGGGCAGGTGCCTACGAGCAGTACTTC
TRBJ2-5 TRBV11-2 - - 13 CASSFSSGETQYF TGTGCCAGCAGCTTTTCGTCCGGGGAGACCCAGTACTTC
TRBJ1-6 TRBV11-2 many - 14 CASSLEGLLSPLHF TGTGCCAGCAGCTTAGAGGGACTACTTTCACCCCTCCACTTT
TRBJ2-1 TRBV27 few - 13 CASSIQGPNEQFF TGTGCCAGCAGTATACAGGGTCCCAATGAGCAGTTCTTC
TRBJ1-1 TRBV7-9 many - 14 CASSLTGDRPEAFF TGTGCCAGCAGCTTAACCGGGGACCGTCCTGAAGCTTTCTTT